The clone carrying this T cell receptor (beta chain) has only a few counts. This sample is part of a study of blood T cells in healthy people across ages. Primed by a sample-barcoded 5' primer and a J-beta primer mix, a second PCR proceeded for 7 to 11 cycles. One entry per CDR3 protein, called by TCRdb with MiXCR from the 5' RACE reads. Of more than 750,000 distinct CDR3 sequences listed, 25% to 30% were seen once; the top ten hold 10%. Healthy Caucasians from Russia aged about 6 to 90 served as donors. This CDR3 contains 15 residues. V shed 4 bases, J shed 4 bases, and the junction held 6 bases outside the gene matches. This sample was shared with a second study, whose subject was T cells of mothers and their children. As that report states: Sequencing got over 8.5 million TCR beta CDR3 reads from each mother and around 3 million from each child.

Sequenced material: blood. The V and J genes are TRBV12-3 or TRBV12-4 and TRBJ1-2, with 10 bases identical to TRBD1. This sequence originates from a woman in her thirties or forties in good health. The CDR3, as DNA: TGTGCCAGCAGTTCGGGATGGACAGGGGGCTATGGCTACACCTTC. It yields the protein CASSSGWTGGYGYTF.